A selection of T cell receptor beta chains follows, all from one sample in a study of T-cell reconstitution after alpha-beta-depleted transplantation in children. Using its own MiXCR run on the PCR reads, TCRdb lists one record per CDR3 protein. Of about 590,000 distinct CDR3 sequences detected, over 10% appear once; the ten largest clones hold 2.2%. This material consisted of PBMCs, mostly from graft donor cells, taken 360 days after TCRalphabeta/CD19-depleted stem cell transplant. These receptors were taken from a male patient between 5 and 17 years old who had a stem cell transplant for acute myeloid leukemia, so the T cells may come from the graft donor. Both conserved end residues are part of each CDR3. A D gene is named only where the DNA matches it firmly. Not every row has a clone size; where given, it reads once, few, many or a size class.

CDR3aa: CASSSRTSGVSTDTQYF
CDR3nt: TGTGCCAGCAGCTCTCGGACTAGCGGGGTCAGCACAGATACGCAGTATTTT
abundance: NA
j_gene: TRBJ2-3
len: 17
d_gene: TRBD2
v_gene: TRBV3-1

CDR3aa: CASRLAGGRADETQYF
CDR3nt: TGTGCCAGCAGACTAGCGGGAGGGCGGGCGGACGAGACCCAGTACTTC
abundance: few
j_gene: TRBJ2-5
len: 16
d_gene: TRBD2
v_gene: TRBV28

CDR3aa: CAISERLAGPSYEQYF
CDR3nt: TGTGCCATCAGTGAGCGGCTAGCGGGCCCCTCCTACGAGCAGTACTTC
abundance: many
j_gene: TRBJ2-7
len: 16
d_gene: TRBD2
v_gene: TRBV10-3

CDR3aa: CASSLDTGTGGIYGYTF
CDR3nt: TGTGCCAGCAGCCTAGATACCGGGACAGGGGGCATCTATGGCTACACCTTC
abundance: few
j_gene: TRBJ1-2
len: 17
d_gene: TRBD1
v_gene: TRBV14

CDR3aa: CANGQGEEAEQYF
CDR3nt: TGTGCCAACGGACAGGGGGAGGAAGCCGAGCAGTACTTC
abundance: many
j_gene: TRBJ2-7
len: 13
d_gene: TRBD1
v_gene: TRBV10-3

CDR3aa: CSARVGLSTDTQYF
CDR3nt: TGCAGTGCTAGAGTGGGACTCAGCACAGATACGCAGTATTTT
abundance: many
j_gene: TRBJ2-3
len: 14
d_gene: NA
v_gene: TRBV20-1

CDR3aa: CASSRTRAHEQYF
CDR3nt: TGTGCCAGCAGCCGAACTAGGGCTCACGAGCAGTACTTC
abundance: NA
j_gene: TRBJ2-7
len: 13
d_gene: NA
v_gene: TRBV28

CDR3aa: CASSPLSTGLGEQYF
CDR3nt: TGTGCCAGCAGTCCCCTTTCGACAGGGTTGGGCGAGCAGTACTTC
abundance: few
j_gene: TRBJ2-7
len: 15
d_gene: TRBD1
v_gene: TRBV12-3/TRBV12-4

CDR3aa: CASSARTSGSTDTQYF
CDR3nt: TGTGCCAGCAGCGCCCGGACTAGCGGTAGCACAGATACGCAGTATTTT
abundance: many
j_gene: TRBJ2-3
len: 16
d_gene: TRBD2
v_gene: TRBV7-8

CDR3aa: CASSQGDGLNEQYF
CDR3nt: TGTGCCAGCAGCCAAGGGGACGGCCTCAACGAGCAGTACTTC
abundance: few
j_gene: TRBJ2-7
len: 14
d_gene: NA
v_gene: TRBV7-2

CDR3aa: CASSLRTGETYEQYF
CDR3nt: TGTGCCAGCAGCCTTCGGACAGGAGAAACTTACGAGCAGTACTTC
abundance: NA
j_gene: TRBJ2-7
len: 15
d_gene: TRBD1
v_gene: TRBV11-3

CDR3aa: CSAYRLAGFYEQYF
CDR3nt: TGCAGTGCCTACCGACTAGCGGGATTTTACGAGCAGTACTTC
abundance: NA
j_gene: TRBJ2-7
len: 14
d_gene: TRBD2
v_gene: TRBV20-1

CDR3aa: CASSYPQGRGNTIYF
CDR3nt: TGTGCCAGCAGCTACCCCCAGGGAAGAGGAAACACCATATATTTT
abundance: NA
j_gene: TRBJ1-3
len: 15
d_gene: NA
v_gene: TRBV7-2

CDR3aa: CASSLRADNQPQHF
CDR3nt: TGTGCCAGCAGTCTACGGGCGGATAATCAGCCCCAGCATTTT
abundance: many
j_gene: TRBJ1-5
len: 14
d_gene: NA
v_gene: TRBV6-5

CDR3aa: CATSDLHLGEMKNEQFF
CDR3nt: TGTGCCACCAGTGATTTGCACTTGGGGGAGATGAAAAATGAGCAGTTCTTC
abundance: NA
j_gene: TRBJ2-1
len: 17
d_gene: NA
v_gene: TRBV24-1

CDR3aa: CASSPLRGANEKLFF
CDR3nt: TGTGCCAGCAGCCCGCTCCGGGGGGCTAATGAAAAACTGTTTTTT
abundance: many
j_gene: TRBJ1-4
len: 15
d_gene: NA
v_gene: TRBV9

CDR3aa: CASSPQTSGRYNEQFF
CDR3nt: TGTGCCAGCAGCCCCCAGACTAGCGGGAGATACAATGAGCAGTTCTTC
abundance: NA
j_gene: TRBJ2-1
len: 16
d_gene: TRBD2
v_gene: TRBV11-2

CDR3aa: CASSEKTVIVLGETQYF
CDR3nt: TGTGCCAGCAGTGAGAAAACAGTCATAGTTCTGGGAGAGACCCAGTACTTC
abundance: many
j_gene: TRBJ2-5
len: 17
d_gene: NA
v_gene: TRBV7-9

CDR3aa: CASSYSRQGSSYEQYF
CDR3nt: TGTGCCAGCAGTTACTCGAGACAGGGAAGCTCCTACGAGCAGTACTTC
abundance: NA
j_gene: TRBJ2-7
len: 16
d_gene: TRBD1
v_gene: TRBV6-5

CDR3aa: CASSQDTMGTTPFYEQYF
CDR3nt: TGCGCCAGCAGCCAAGATACTATGGGGACGACACCTTTCTACGAGCAGTACTTC
abundance: few
j_gene: TRBJ2-7
len: 18
d_gene: NA
v_gene: TRBV4-3

CDR3aa: CASSVLAGVVTDTQYF
CDR3nt: TGTGCCAGCAGCGTCCTAGCGGGAGTAGTGACAGATACGCAGTATTTT
abundance: few
j_gene: TRBJ2-3
len: 16
d_gene: TRBD2
v_gene: TRBV9

CDR3aa: CSARDSAGSNTGELFF
CDR3nt: TGCAGTGCTAGAGATTCGGCAGGGTCGAACACCGGGGAGCTGTTTTTT
abundance: many
j_gene: TRBJ2-2
len: 16
d_gene: NA
v_gene: TRBV20-1

CDR3aa: CASSYAGIQGKRTYEQYF
CDR3nt: TGTGCCAGCAGTTACGCGGGAATTCAGGGGAAGAGAACCTACGAGCAGTACTTC
abundance: NA
j_gene: TRBJ2-7
len: 18
d_gene: NA
v_gene: TRBV6-5

CDR3aa: CASSVTGASGANVLTF
CDR3nt: TGTGCCAGTAGTGTCACAGGGGCATCTGGGGCCAACGTCCTGACTTTC
abundance: NA
j_gene: TRBJ2-6
len: 16
d_gene: TRBD1
v_gene: TRBV19

CDR3aa: CASSLLRDRKVYEQYF
CDR3nt: TGTGCCAGCAGCCTCCTAAGGGACAGGAAGGTCTACGAGCAGTACTTC
abundance: NA
j_gene: TRBJ2-7
len: 16
d_gene: TRBD1
v_gene: TRBV7-8